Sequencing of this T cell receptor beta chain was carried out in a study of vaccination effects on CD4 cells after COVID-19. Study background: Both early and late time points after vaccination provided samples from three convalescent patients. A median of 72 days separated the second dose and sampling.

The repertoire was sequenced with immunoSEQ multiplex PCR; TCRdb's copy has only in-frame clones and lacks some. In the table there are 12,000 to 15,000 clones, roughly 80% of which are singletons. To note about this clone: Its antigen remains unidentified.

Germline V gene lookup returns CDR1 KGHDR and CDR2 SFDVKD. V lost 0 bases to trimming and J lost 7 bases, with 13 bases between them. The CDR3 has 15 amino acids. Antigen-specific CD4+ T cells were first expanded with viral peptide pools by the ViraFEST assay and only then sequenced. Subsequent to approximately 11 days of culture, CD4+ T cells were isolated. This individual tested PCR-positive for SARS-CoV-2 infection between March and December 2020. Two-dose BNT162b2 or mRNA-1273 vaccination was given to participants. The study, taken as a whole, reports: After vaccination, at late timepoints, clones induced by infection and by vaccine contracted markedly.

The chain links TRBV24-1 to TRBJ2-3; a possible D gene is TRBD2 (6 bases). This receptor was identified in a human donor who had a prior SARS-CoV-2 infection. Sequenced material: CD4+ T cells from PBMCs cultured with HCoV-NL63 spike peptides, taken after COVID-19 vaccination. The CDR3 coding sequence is TGTGCCACCAGTGATTTGAGGGGAGGTCAGTATACGCAGTATTTT. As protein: CATSDLRGGQYTQYF.